The clone carrying this T cell receptor (beta chain) showed up just a few times. The data were taken from a study of beta chain features in type 1 diabetes. TCRB transcripts that were expressed got sequenced, as all of the isolated RNA had been reverse transcribed. Clones were read by immunoSEQ multiplex PCR, and TCRdb kept only the in-frame ones, dropping some. The sample records about 340,000 clones, less than 10% being singletons. V was clipped by 5 bases and J by 2 bases, with 21 bases between them. The CDR3 totals 17 residues. Germline values: CDR1 MNHEY, CDR2 SMNVEV (reference sequence). The sequence was collected from a young woman in good health. Sequenced: central memory CD4+ T cells from blood. The V call is TRBV27, the J call TRBJ2-5; weak D call: TRBD1 (6 bases). As DNA, the CDR3 is TGTGCCAGCAGTCCCTATCGGAGACAGGACTTTCAAGAGACCCAGTACTTC. It specifies CASSPYRRQDFQETQYF.